This T cell receptor (beta chain) was identified during a study of cytomegalovirus exposure and HLA in healthy donors. Study summary: Tens of millions of unique TCRs from HLA-typed donors made up an early data release. Study-wide results and limits: With later analysis, a missense DCLRE1C variant became linked to TCR beta V- and J-gene trimming. Equally common other TCR beta chains were less clonally expanded than HLA-associated ones, a later analysis found.

The PCR was carried out with 60 Vbeta primers and 13 Jbeta primers. Original processing methods: A follow-up analysis tallied about 88 million unique TCR beta chains, about 11 million shared. Some clones are missing from TCRdb's copy, which holds only in-frame ones; the method was immunoSEQ multiplex PCR. That table furnishes V, J and clone size, whereas the DNA furnished D and trimming. The data show about 98,000 clones, 70% to 80% seen once. Note on this clone: Its antigen is still unknown. At one end, the junction sequence differs from germline, possibly due to a read error.

Sequenced: PBMCs. The sequence came from a man aged 60 to 75 in good health and CMV-seropositive.

CDR3 bases: TGTTCCAGCAGCTTTGACAGGGGGTACGGCTACACCTTC. Translation gives CSSSFDRGYGYTF. The chain couples TRBV7-3 to TRBJ1-2; 9 nucleotides agree with TRBD1. CDR3 length: 13 amino acids. Germline CDR1 SGHTA, CDR2 FQGTGA. The whole variable domain, filled in from reference TRBV7-3 and TRBJ1-2, reads GAGVSQTPSNKVTEKGKYVELRCDPISGHTALYWYRQSLGQGPEFLIYFQGTGAADDSGLPNDRFFAVRPEGSVSTLKIQRTERGDSAVYLCSSSFDRGYGYTFGSGTRLTVV.